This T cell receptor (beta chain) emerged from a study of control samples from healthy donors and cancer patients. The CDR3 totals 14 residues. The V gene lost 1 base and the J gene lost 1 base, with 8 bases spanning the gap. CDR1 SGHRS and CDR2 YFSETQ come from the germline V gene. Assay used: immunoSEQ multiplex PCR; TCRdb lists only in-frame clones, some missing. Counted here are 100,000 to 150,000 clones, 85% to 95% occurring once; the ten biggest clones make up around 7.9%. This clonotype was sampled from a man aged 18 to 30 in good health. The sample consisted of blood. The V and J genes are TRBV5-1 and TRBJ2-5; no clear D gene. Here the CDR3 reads CASSLLSFQETQYF. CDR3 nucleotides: TGCGCCAGCAGCTTGTTGTCGTTCCAAGAGACCCAGTACTTC.